This TCR beta chain came from a study of T-cell reconstitution after alpha-beta-depleted transplantation in children. V was pared by 7 bases and J by 5 bases, with 24 bases between. Germline V gene data show CDR1 as SGHRS and CDR2 as YFSETQ. The CDR3 is 16 amino acids. Using unique molecular identifiers, the investigators prepared the TCRbeta library. TCRdb re-derived calls from the PCR reads in MiXCR, one entry per CDR3 protein. The sample lists around 90,000 distinct CDR3 sequences, about 14% seen once, with 20% in the top ten. In the case of this clonotype: Its antigen is undetermined.

Study results and limitations: Surviving recipient T cells and thymic progenitors produced the high day-60 TCRbeta diversity seen in some patients. The study reportedly traced alpha-beta T cells about two months after transplant to several hundred expanded graft clones. The authors attributed T-cell counts and diversity one year after transplant mostly to newly produced T cells.

This receptor was identified in a male patient between 2 and 15 years old who had a stem cell transplant for acute lymphoblastic leukemia, so the T cells may come from the graft donor. The sample here was PBMCs, mostly from graft donor cells, taken 180 days after TCRalphabeta/CD19-depleted stem cell transplant. The rearrangement links TRBV5-1 to TRBJ2-5, with no clear D. CDR3 protein: CASQGPNSIPQETQYF. The CDR3 bases are TGCGCCAGCCAAGGACCGAATTCAATACCTCAGGAGACCCAGTACTTC.